These 24 T cell receptor beta chains came from one sample sequenced in a study of T cells after posttransplantation cyclophosphamide. Using immunoSEQ multiplex PCR, the repertoire was profiled, and TCRdb retains in-frame clones only, with some absent. Singletons are absent from the sample, which has under 50,000 clones. Sequenced input: PBMCs. The receptors were sampled from a woman aged 45 to 65 in good health and a related stem cell transplant donor.

This clone was picked up many times. The V gene is TRBV7-3, the J gene TRBJ2-2; a weak D match, TRBD1 (5 bases). The germline V gene has CDR1 SGHTA and CDR2 FQGTGA. This CDR3 has 18 residues. Trimming stripped 4 bases from V and 2 bases from J, with 20 bases between. CDR3 region: CASSSSSDSVLNTGELFF. CDR3 coding DNA: TGTGCCAGCAGCTCATCCTCCGACAGCGTGCTTAACACCGGGGAGCTGTTTTTT.

This clone was seen many times. The chain is built from TRBV6-5 and TRBJ1-2; D gene unclear. This CDR3 has 14 amino acids. Per germline, CDR1 MNHEY and CDR2 SVGAGI. V shed 8 bases and J shed 4 bases, with 17 bases lying between them. CDR3 DNA: TGTGCCAGCCAGGACGTTCGAGGGTTCTATGGCTACACCTTC. Residues: CASQDVRGFYGYTF.

This clone was observed many times. The V and J genes are TRBV5-1 and TRBJ2-6; 11 bases align to TRBD1. V dropped 7 bases and J dropped 0; count of bases not matched to a gene: 9. The germline CDR1 and CDR2 sequences are SGHRS and YFSETQ. The CDR3 loop spans 18 amino acids. The CDR3 here is CASGPPGQGVSGANVLTF. CDR3 coding DNA: TGCGCCAGCGGACCGCCGGGACAGGGGGTCTCTGGGGCCAACGTCCTGACTTTC.

There are many counts of this clone. The chain recombines TRBV10-3 with TRBJ2-5; tentative D call: TRBD2 (6 bases). This CDR3 region has 13 residues. Looked up from germline, CDR1 is ENHRY and CDR2 is SYGVKD. Between the trimmed V and J ends, which lost 4 bases and 4 bases, there was a span of 10 bases. The CDR3 spells CAISGAGTETQYF. CDR3 in DNA: TGTGCCATCAGTGGCGCGGGAACAGAGACCCAGTACTTC.

This clone showed up many times. The V gene is TRBV6-1, the J gene TRBJ2-7; D might be TRBD2 (5 bases). This CDR3 region has 11 residues. Germline V gene lookup returns CDR1 MNHNS and CDR2 SASEGT. The V end lost 10 bases, the J end lost 2 bases, and 9 bases lay between the germline ends. The CDR3 sequence: CATGFTYEQYF. CDR3 sequence (DNA): TGTGCCACGGGGTTCACCTACGAGCAGTACTTC.

This clone showed up many times. V and J are TRBV28 and TRBJ1-6; TRBD1 matches at 8 bases. The CDR3 has 13 residues. V was clipped by 8 bases and J by 7 bases; unmatched bases: 4. Per the germline V gene, CDR1 is MDHEN and CDR2 is SYDVKM. The CDR3 DNA is TGTGCCAGCCGGGACAGGAGGAATTCACCCCTCCACTTT. Protein: CASRDRRNSPLHF.

This clone was counted ten times or more. As DNA, the CDR3 is TGTGCCAGCAGCCCCCGGGCGGGGGCGCAAGGCTATGGCTACACCTTC. As protein: CASSPRAGAQGYGYTF. V and J are TRBV7-9 and TRBJ1-2; D is perhaps TRBD1 (6 bases). V was pared by 5 bases and J by 4 bases, with 20 bases between. Germline V gene data show CDR1 as SEHNR and CDR2 as FQNEAQ (reference sequence). The CDR3 loop spans 16 amino acids. The entire variable domain, with the rest obtained from reference TRBV7-9 and TRBJ1-2, is as follows: DTGVSQNPRHKITKRGQNVTFRCDPISEHNRLYWYRQTLGQGPEFLTYFQNEAQLEKSRLLSDRFSAERPKGSFSTLEIQRTEQGDSAMYLCASSPRAGAQGYGYTFGSGTRLTVV.

This clone counts as medium-sized (0.01 to 0.1%). The rearrangement joins TRBV19 to TRBJ2-7, with TRBD1 identical over 8 bases. CDR1 LNHDA and CDR2 SQIVND come from the germline V gene (reference sequence). The CDR3 spans 16 residues. V lost 2 bases, J lost 4 bases, and 10 bases stayed unmatched. The CDR3: CASSIMGTDRGYEQYF. The CDR3 bases are TGTGCCAGTAGTATAATGGGGACTGACAGGGGATACGAGCAGTACTTC. Based on the CDR3 plus reference TRBV19 and TRBJ2-7, the full variable domain is DGGITQSPKYLFRKEGQNVTLSCEQNLNHDAMYWYRQDPGQGLRLIYYSQIVNDFQKGDIAEGYSVSREKKESFPLTVTSAQKNPTAFYLCASSIMGTDRGYEQYFGPGTRLTVT.

This clone has a handful of counts. The chain uses TRBV25-1 and TRBJ1-2, with D perhaps matching TRBD1 (5 bases). CDR3 size: 14 residues. The V and J ends lost 6 bases and 4 bases respectively, with 15 bases between them. CDR1 is MGHDK and CDR2 is SYGVNS in the germline V gene. CDR3 residues: CASRASGSAYGYTF. CDR3 nucleotides: TGTGCCAGCAGGGCTTCAGGGTCGGCCTATGGCTACACCTTC.

This clone appeared many times. The genes are TRBV10-3 and TRBJ2-3; D is unresolved. Deletions cut 10 bases from V and 2 bases from J, with 16 bases between. CDR3 length: 14 residues. Germline V gives CDR1 ENHRY, CDR2 SYGVKD. The CDR3 DNA reads TGTGCCACCTCGACCCGAGGATCCACAGATACGCAGTATTTT. Translating gives CATSTRGSTDTQYF.

This clone came up many times. The gene calls are TRBV11-3 and TRBJ1-1; 8 positions match TRBD1. Germline V gives CDR1 SGHNT, CDR2 YENEEA. Germline trimming cut 3 bases from V and 7 bases from J; bases unmatched to any gene: 4. The CDR3 length is 13 residues. CDR3 amino acids: CASSFGQGFEAFF. CDR3 DNA: TGTGCCAGCAGCTTCGGACAGGGCTTTGAAGCTTTCTTT.

This clone was detected many times. V gene TRBV12-2 combines with J gene TRBJ1-5; the table's D call, TRBD1, has no DNA check behind it. TRBV12-2 is recorded as a pseudogene. The CDR3 sequence is 15 residues long. CDR3 sequence (DNA): TGTGCAAGTCGCTCACCGGGACAGGGCAATCAGCCCCAGCATTTT. It translates to CASRSPGQGNQPQHF.

J is TRBJ2-1 and V is TRBV4-3; tentative D call: TRBD2 (5 bases). V lost 0 bases to trimming and J lost 3 bases, with 15 bases between them. CDR3 length equals 17 residues. Germline CDR1 and CDR2: LGHNA and YSLEER. The CDR3 region is CASSQDRRGIVYNEQFF. The CDR3 coding sequence is TGCGCCAGCAGCCAAGATCGTCGAGGGATTGTCTACAATGAGCAGTTCTTC.

This clone was recorded at least ten times. The same CDR3 is also encoded by other DNA sequences in this sample. The chain couples TRBV27 to TRBJ2-7; D might be TRBD1 (5 bases). The CDR3 loop spans 14 amino acids. Trimming pared 7 bases from V and 6 bases from J, leaving 19 bases between. The germline V gene has CDR1 MNHEY and CDR2 SMNVEV (reference sequence). CDR3: CASKTGGRAREQYF. The CDR3, as DNA: TGTGCCAGCAAAACGGGCGGCAGGGCGCGCGAGCAGTACTTC.

The chain carries TRBV25-1 and TRBJ1-1, with D uncertain. CDR3 length: 13 amino acids. V lost 1 base, J lost 5 bases, and 8 bases lay in between. CDR1 and CDR2 from the germline V gene are MGHDK and SYGVNS. The CDR3 DNA sequence: TGTGCCAGCAGTGAATCTGTACTAACTGAAGCTTTCTTT. Amino acid sequence: CASSESVLTEAFF.

This clone has a count of ten or more. The chain joins TRBV5-1 to TRBJ1-2; D uncertain. CDR1 is SGHRS and CDR2 is YFSETQ in the germline V gene. The ends were cut back, 2 bases at V and 1 base at J, with 6 bases in the middle. The CDR3 has 13 amino acids. In DNA form, the CDR3 reads TGCGCCAGCAGCTTTTCGGGTAACTATGGCTACACCTTC. Its translation is CASSFSGNYGYTF.

This clone has at least ten counts. V usage is TRBV4-3 and J usage is TRBJ2-3, with 9 bases aligning to TRBD1. The CDR3 loop spans 18 amino acids. CDR1 is LGHNA and CDR2 is YSLEER in the germline V gene. With 4 bases clipped from V and 4 bases from J, the junction kept 15 bases outside the gene matches. The CDR3 DNA is TGCGCCAGCAGCCTTCTGCCAACCGGGACAGGGAACGCAGATACGCAGTATTTT. This encodes CASSLLPTGTGNADTQYF.

This clone has at least ten counts. This chain connects TRBV28 to TRBJ1-2; D perhaps matches TRBD1 (5 bases). CDR3 length equals 15 residues. Germline V CDR1 and CDR2: MDHEN, SYDVKM. V was pared by 2 bases and J by 3 bases, with 13 bases between. DNA of the CDR3: TGTGCCAGCAGTTTAAATTGGGGAGGGGACTATGGCTACACCTTC. Residues: CASSLNWGGDYGYTF.

This clone was counted only a few times. The chain is built from TRBV11-2 and TRBJ1-2, with 9 bases aligning to TRBD1. Germline values: CDR1 SGHAT, CDR2 FQNNGV. The CDR3 spans 16 residues. V lost 5 bases and J lost 2; bases outside the gene matches: 9. In DNA, the CDR3 is TGTGCCAGCAGCAACATCCGGGACAGGGCCAACTATGGCTACACCTTC. As protein: CASSNIRDRANYGYTF.

This clone has a count of ten or more. J is TRBJ2-7 and V is TRBV27, with TRBD1 matching 7 bases. The length of the CDR3 is 12 residues. V trimming: 6 bases; J trimming: 2 bases; junction bases outside the gene matches: 1. CDR1 is MNHEY, CDR2 SMNVEV, per germline (reference sequence). CDR3: CASRTGTYEQYF. CDR3 coding DNA: TGTGCCAGCAGGACAGGGACCTACGAGCAGTACTTC.

This clone has ten or more counts. V gene TRBV4-1 combines with J gene TRBJ1-2; D may be TRBD1 (6 bases). The CDR3 covers 14 residues. Germline CDR1 and CDR2: MGHRA and YSYEKL. The V end lost 1 base, the J end lost 2 bases, and 8 bases lay between the germline ends. CDR3 residues: CASSQGTDNYGYTF. DNA for the CDR3: TGCGCCAGCAGCCAAGGGACAGACAACTATGGCTACACCTTC.

This clone was found many times. The chain is built from TRBV25-1 and TRBJ1-2, with D tentatively TRBD1 (6 bases). Trimming left V 8 bases short and J 1 base short, with 17 bases between. Per germline, CDR1 MGHDK and CDR2 SYGVNS. CDR3 length: 15 amino acids. The CDR3 region is CASSLGGPDNYGYTF. In DNA, the CDR3 is TGTGCCAGCTCCTTGGGGGGGCCGGATAACTATGGCTACACCTTC.

CDR3 residues: CASSSRTSPGNEQFF. In nucleotides, the CDR3 is TGTGCCAGCAGTTCAAGGACTAGCCCGGGCAATGAGCAGTTCTTC. The V gene is TRBV7-9, the J gene TRBJ2-1; TRBD2 agrees at 8 bases. Germline-derived CDR1 and CDR2 are SEHNR and FQNEAQ (reference sequence). Trimming at V came to 6 bases and at J to 6 bases, leaving 10 bases not matched to a gene. The CDR3 is 15 amino acids.

This clone was found many times. V gene TRBV7-2 combines with J gene TRBJ1-4, with 9 bases fitting TRBD1. This CDR3 is 15 amino acids long. Germline lookup yields CDR1 SGHTA and CDR2 FQGNSA. V lost 3 bases to trimming and J lost 8 bases; unmatched junction nucleotides: 7. The CDR3 is CASSFPGQGGEKLFF. CDR3 nucleotide sequence: TGTGCCAGCAGCTTCCCGGGACAGGGCGGAGAAAAACTGTTTTTT.